Below, one T cell receptor beta chain is given with its context. The sample comes from a study of OX40 agonist ivuxolimab in advanced cancers. In the study overall: The study enrolled dose-escalation patients with hepatocellular carcinoma, melanoma, renal cell or head and neck cancer.

Generated by immunoSEQ multiplex PCR, the TCRdb table keeps only in-frame clones and is missing some. The table records about 110,000 clones, approximately 89% of them present only once. Germline V gene lookup returns CDR1 LGHNT and CDR2 FRNRAP. The CDR3 contains 14 residues. V was cut by 6 bases and J by 0 bases, with 11 bases left in between. The material sequenced was CD4+ or CD8+ T cells sorted from blood, taken in a trial of the OX40 agonist ivuxolimab. This clonotype was obtained from an adult with an advanced solid tumor such as melanoma, head and neck, liver or kidney cancer. V and J are TRBV12-5 and TRBJ2-5; D is ambiguous. DNA for the CDR3: TGTGCTAGTGGGACCCGAGCGTACCAAGAGACCCAGTACTTC. This codes for CASGTRAYQETQYF.